These 7 T cell receptor beta chains originate from one sample sequenced in a study of cytomegalovirus exposure and HLA in healthy donors. The PCR used 60 Vbeta and 13 Jbeta primers. Produced via immunoSEQ multiplex PCR; TCRdb's table is partial and in-frame only. Counted here are about 210,000 clones, around nine tenths occurring once; the ten biggest clones make up roughly 0.32%. The sequenced sample was PBMCs. These receptor sequences come from a woman younger than 45 in good health and CMV-seronegative.

CDR3 in DNA: TGTGCCAGCAGCCCACGGGACTACCCTTACGAGCAGTACTTC. It translates to CASSPRDYPYEQYF. V gene TRBV5-6 combines with J gene TRBJ2-7, with 7 bases matching TRBD2. Germline CDR1 and CDR2: SGHDT and YYEEEE. V shed 4 bases, J shed 4 bases, and the junction held 8 bases outside the gene matches. There are 14 residues in the CDR3.

The rearrangement joins TRBV13 to TRBJ2-7, with 11 bases fitting TRBD2. V trimming: 1 base; J trimming: 7 bases; junction bases outside the gene matches: 6. Germline V lookup: CDR1 PRHDT, CDR2 FYEKMQ (reference sequence). CDR3 length: 15 amino acids. In DNA, the CDR3 is TGTGCCAGCAGCTTAGCGGCTAGCGGGGGGAAGGAGCAGTACTTC. Its protein is CASSLAASGGKEQYF.

This clone was seen a few times. V is TRBV5-1 and J is TRBJ2-3, with 12 bases lining up with TRBD2. This CDR3 comprises 18 residues. J lost 6 bases, V lost 4 bases, and 15 bases had no gene match. Germline CDR1 and CDR2: SGHRS and YFSETQ. The CDR3 nucleotides are TGCGCCAGCAGCCCGGGGACTAGCGGGCTAACGGGATCTGATACGCAGTATTTT. Translated: CASSPGTSGLTGSDTQYF.

The J gene is TRBJ2-7, the V gene TRBV5-1; 7 positions match TRBD1. This CDR3 has 14 residues. Germline V gives CDR1 SGHRS, CDR2 YFSETQ. The trim removed 4 bases at V and 2 bases at J, leaving 6 bases unmatched. The CDR3 region is CASSVQGYTYEQYF. The CDR3 nucleotides read TGCGCCAGCAGCGTACAGGGGTACACCTACGAGCAGTACTTC. Based on the CDR3 plus reference TRBV5-1 and TRBJ2-7, the full variable domain is KAGVTQTPRYLIKTRGQQVTLSCSPISGHRSVSWYQQTPGQGLQFLFEYFSETQRNKGNFPGRFSGRQFSNSRSEMNVSTLELGDSALYLCASSVQGYTYEQYFGPGTRLTVT.

CDR3 loop: CASSLWGQNSYEQYF. In nucleotides, the CDR3 is TGCGCCAGCTCTTTGTGGGGACAGAACTCCTACGAGCAGTACTTC. This chain uses TRBV5-1 with TRBJ2-7; 7 nucleotides agree with TRBD1. Germline V gene data show CDR1 as SGHRS and CDR2 as YFSETQ. The CDR3 is made up of 15 amino acids. The V and J ends lost 7 bases and 0 bases, in that order; junction bases with no gene match: 10.

The rearrangement joins TRBV7-2 to TRBJ2-7, with D tentatively TRBD2 (6 bases). Germline CDR1 SGHTA, CDR2 FQGNSA. The V end lost 5 bases, the J end lost 5 bases, and 22 bases lay between the germline ends. The CDR3 extends over 16 amino acids. In DNA, the CDR3 is TGTGCCAGCAGCCCTTTGCGGGGCTCCACTTCCCACGAGCAGTACTTC. The encoded protein is CASSPLRGSTSHEQYF. The full variable domain, its missing parts supplied by reference TRBV7-2 and TRBJ2-7, is GAGVSQSPSNKVTEKGKDVELRCDPISGHTALYWYRQSLGQGLEFLIYFQGNSAPDKSGLPSDRFSAERTGGSVSTLTIQRTQQEDSAVYLCASSPLRGSTSHEQYFGPGTRLTVT.

There are a few counts of this clone. This chain joins TRBV5-1 and TRBJ2-7; no firm D call. Trimming removed 0 bases at V and 3 bases at J, with 13 bases between. This CDR3 spans 15 amino acids. Per germline, CDR1 SGHRS and CDR2 YFSETQ. DNA of the CDR3: TGCGCCAGCAGCTTGGAGGCCGCCAGGTACTACGAGCAGTACTTC. Encoded protein: CASSLEAARYYEQYF. Together with reference TRBV5-1 and TRBJ2-7, the CDR3 gives the full variable domain: KAGVTQTPRYLIKTRGQQVTLSCSPISGHRSVSWYQQTPGQGLQFLFEYFSETQRNKGNFPGRFSGRQFSNSRSEMNVSTLELGDSALYLCASSLEAARYYEQYFGPGTRLTVT.